What follows are 27 T cell receptor beta chains derived from one specimen sequenced in a study of blood T cells in healthy people across ages. Together with a sample-barcoded 5' primer, a J-beta primer mix was included in a second PCR lasting roughly 6 to 12 cycles. A single record per CDR3 protein comes from TCRdb applying MiXCR to the 5' RACE reads. Altogether roughly 1,800,000 distinct CDR3 sequences are present, roughly 50% being singletons, with the ten largest covering roughly 2.1%. Sample: blood. The receptors shown here come from a woman aged 40 to 50 in good health.

The chain links TRBV9 to TRBJ2-1, with TRBD1 as a possible D gene (5 bases). V was clipped by 0 bases and J by 5 bases, with 15 bases between them. The CDR3 sequence is 16 residues long. Germline CDR1 is SGDLS and CDR2 is YYNGEE. The CDR3 loop reads CASSVEGGGQNNEQFF. Written as DNA, the CDR3 is TGTGCCAGCAGCGTAGAGGGCGGCGGACAAAACAATGAGCAGTTCTTC.

This clonotype was counted between two and nine times. At one of its ends the junction is not consistent with the germline gene, which may arise from a read error. This sequence joins TRBV7-2 and TRBJ1-1, with 7 bases fitting TRBD1. This CDR3 comprises 12 residues. From germline, CDR1 is SGHTA and CDR2 FQGNSA. The CDR3, as DNA: TGTGCCAGCACCACAGGGGACACTGAGGCTTTCTTT. This translates into CASTTGDTEAFF.

This chain links TRBV2 with TRBJ2-7; D possibly corresponds to TRBD2 (6 bases). The CDR3 is made up of 16 amino acids. V was cut by 4 bases and J by 2 bases, with 18 bases left in between. Germline V CDR1 and CDR2: SNHLY, FYNNEI. The CDR3 spells CASSVVSWGVPYEQYF. The CDR3 DNA reads TGTGCCAGCAGTGTAGTTTCGTGGGGGGTTCCCTACGAGCAGTACTTC.

Only a few counts were recorded for this clonotype. CDR3 in DNA: TGTGCCAGCAAGGGACGCATCGCCTACGAGCAGTACTTC. This translates into CASKGRIAYEQYF. The genes are TRBV25-1 and TRBJ2-7; D may correspond to TRBD1 or TRBD2 (5 bases each). The germline V gene encodes CDR1 MGHDK and CDR2 SYGVNS. The length of the CDR3 is 13 residues. Between the trimmed V and J ends, which lost 7 bases and 2 bases, there was a span of 12 bases.

In this sample, this clonotype turned up a few times. This chain uses TRBV10-3 with TRBJ1-1; 7 positions agree with TRBD1. V was clipped by 0 bases and J by 2 bases; unmatched bases: 3. Germline V lookup: CDR1 ENHRY, CDR2 SYGVKD. The CDR3 extends over 15 amino acids. The CDR3 region has the DNA TGTGCCATCAGTGAGTCGAACAGGGGAAACACTGAAGCTTTCTTT. It encodes CAISESNRGNTEAFF.

This clonotype was seen more than once but under ten times. The chain is built from TRBV5-1 and TRBJ2-3, with 10 bases identical to TRBD2. The V and J ends lost 4 bases and 2 bases, in that order; junction bases with no gene match: 7. This CDR3 is 16 amino acids long. CDR1 and CDR2 from the germline V gene are SGHRS and YFSETQ. For the CDR3, the DNA is TGCGCCAGCAGCCGTGGACTAGCGGAGAACACAGATACGCAGTATTTT. Residues: CASSRGLAENTDTQYF.

The V gene is TRBV6-5, the J gene TRBJ1-1; no firm D call. CDR1 is MNHEY and CDR2 is SVGAGI in the germline V gene. CDR3 size: 13 residues. V lost 6 bases to trimming and J lost 1 base, with 9 bases between them. The CDR3 DNA follows: TGTGCCAGCAGCTTACAGACGAACACTGAAGCTTTCTTT. This codes for CASSLQTNTEAFF.

The chain is built from TRBV12-3 or TRBV12-4 and TRBJ2-2; TRBD1 agrees at 8 bases. This CDR3 comprises 14 residues. V trimming: 6 bases; J trimming: 3 bases; junction bases outside the gene matches: 3. The CDR3 reads CASRRTGYTGELFF. CDR3 nucleotides: TGTGCCAGCAGGCGGACAGGGTACACCGGGGAGCTGTTTTTT.

CDR3 nucleotide sequence: TGTGCCAGCAGCGAGGTCCACGCCTCTACGCAGTATTTT. It translates to CASSEVHASTQYF. This sequence joins TRBV7-9 and TRBJ2-3, with D unclear. Deletions cut 5 bases from V and 8 bases from J, with 14 bases between. Looked up from germline, CDR1 is SEHNR and CDR2 is FQNEAQ (reference sequence). This CDR3 has 13 residues.

The chain links TRBV7-8 to TRBJ2-3; D is undetermined. V was pared by 3 bases and J by 0 bases, with 13 bases between. CDR1 and CDR2 from the germline V gene are SGHVS and FQNEAQ. The CDR3 is made up of 16 amino acids. The CDR3 loop reads CASSFGLTTSTDTQYF. In nucleotides, the CDR3 is TGTGCCAGCAGCTTTGGCCTGACGACTAGCACAGATACGCAGTATTTT.

This clonotype appeared a few times. The chain uses TRBV5-1 and TRBJ2-1, with a weak D call TRBD2 (6 bases). Germline assignment: CDR1 SGHRS and CDR2 YFSETQ. V gave up 4 bases and J gave up 5 bases, with 16 bases separating them. The CDR3 is 15 amino acids. Here the CDR3 reads CASSPTPASDNEQFF. The CDR3 coding sequence is TGCGCCAGCAGCCCAACCCCCGCTAGCGACAATGAGCAGTTCTTC.

The V and J genes are TRBV6-1 and TRBJ2-6; no definite D call. The germline V gene has CDR1 MNHNS and CDR2 SASEGT. Trimming removed 5 bases from V and 0 bases from J, with 11 bases in between. The CDR3 extends over 16 amino acids. The DNA for the CDR3 is TGTGCCAGCAGTCCCCAGACCCTCTCTGGGGCCAACGTCCTGACTTTC. This sequence encodes CASSPQTLSGANVLTF.

Ten or more counts support this clonotype. The chain has TRBV18 and TRBJ2-1; D is undetermined. The germline gives CDR1 KGHSH, CDR2 LQKENI. The CDR3 has 14 residues. V was trimmed by 3 bases and J by 0 bases, leaving 6 bases between them. CDR3 in DNA: TGTGCCAGCTCACCGCGGAGCTCCTACAATGAGCAGTTCTTC. The encoded protein is CASSPRSSYNEQFF.

The chain is built from TRBV5-5 and TRBJ2-3, with 11 bases that match TRBD2. The germline V gene encodes CDR1 SGHKS and CDR2 YYEKEE (reference sequence). This CDR3 spans 18 amino acids. The V segment lost 4 bases and the J segment 0 bases; nucleotides outside the gene matches: 10. CDR3: CASSLGLAGYTSTDTQYF. The CDR3 DNA follows: TGTGCCAGCAGCCTAGGACTAGCGGGTTATACTAGCACAGATACGCAGTATTTT.

V is TRBV28 and J is TRBJ1-2; the D is unclear. V was trimmed by 7 bases and J by 5 bases, leaving 20 bases between them. CDR3 size: 15 residues. Germline CDR1 reads MDHEN; CDR2 reads SYDVKM. The CDR3 DNA reads TGTGCCAGCAATTCGAAGGGCGGGCGGATGTATGGCTACACCTTC. Protein sequence: CASNSKGGRMYGYTF.

The rearrangement uses TRBV6-2 or TRBV6-3 and TRBJ2-1; 8 positions agree with TRBD2. V trimming: 2 bases; J trimming: 15 bases; junction bases outside the gene matches: 6. Germline CDR1 and CDR2: MNHEY and SVGEGT. CDR3 length: 12 residues. This CDR3 reads CASSYHRGGGFF. CDR3 sequence (DNA): TGTGCCAGCAGTTACCACCGGGGGGGAGGGTTCTTC.

The chain has TRBV29-1 and TRBJ2-7, with TRBD1 identical over 8 bases. With V trimmed by 4 bases and J by 1 base, 6 bases remained unmatched. The germline V gene has CDR1 SQVTM and CDR2 ANQGSEA. The CDR3 is made up of 14 amino acids. CDR3 nucleotide sequence: TGCAGCGTTGGGTCAACAGGGGGTTCCTACGAGCAGTACTTC. Translation: CSVGSTGGSYEQYF.

This clonotype came up a few times. V and J are TRBV7-2 and TRBJ2-1, with D unclear. With 1 base removed from V and 2 bases from J, the gap between germline ends came to 15 bases. Germline V gene lookup returns CDR1 SGHTA and CDR2 FQGNSA. The CDR3 loop spans 17 amino acids. In nucleotides, the CDR3 is TGTGCCAGCAGCTTAGTCCCCCCCACTGTGGCCTACAATGAGCAGTTCTTC. Translated, it gives CASSLVPPTVAYNEQFF.

CDR3 loop: CASSGSGVDRGYNEQFF. CDR3 nucleotide sequence: TGTGCCAGCAGCGGTTCGGGAGTCGACAGGGGCTACAATGAGCAGTTCTTC. The chain joins TRBV9 to TRBJ2-1; 8 bases map to TRBD1. The junction had 11 bases not matched to a gene; V was cut back by 3 bases and J by 3 bases. This CDR3 is built from 17 residues. Germline-derived CDR1 and CDR2 are SGDLS and YYNGEE. The whole variable domain, filled in from reference TRBV9 and TRBJ2-1, reads DSGVTQTPKHLITATGQRVTLRCSPRSGDLSVYWYQQSLDQGLQFLIQYYNGEERAKGNILERFSAQQFPDLHSELNLSSLELGDSALYFCASSGSGVDRGYNEQFFGPGTRLTVL.

This sequence joins TRBV4-3 and TRBJ1-1; no reliable D call. The CDR3 runs 16 residues. Germline V gene lookup returns CDR1 LGHNA and CDR2 YSLEER. Trimming stripped 1 base from V and 1 base from J, with 13 bases between. The CDR3 DNA is TGCGCCAGCAGCCAAGGGGAATCAATAGAGAACACTGAAGCTTTCTTT. Translating it yields CASSQGESIENTEAFF.

The chain has TRBV20-1 and TRBJ1-2; 7 bases fit TRBD1. The germline CDR1 and CDR2 sequences are DFQATT and SNEGSKA (reference sequence). V trimming: 0 bases; J trimming: 0 bases; junction bases outside the gene matches: 10. CDR3 length: 17 residues. The CDR3 spells CSARDFDRVGANYGYTF. CDR3 in DNA: TGCAGTGCTAGAGACTTCGACAGGGTTGGGGCTAACTATGGCTACACCTTC.

This chain connects TRBV7-6 to TRBJ2-5; D may be TRBD2 (6 bases). Trimming shortened V by 5 bases and J by 1 base, and 14 bases separated the two germline ends. Germline V gene data show CDR1 as SGHVS and CDR2 as FNYEAQ. The CDR3 is 15 residues long. For the CDR3, the DNA is TGTGCCAGCAGCAGGCAGGAGGGGCGCCAAGAGACCCAGTACTTC. This codes for CASSRQEGRQETQYF. The full variable domain, its missing parts supplied by reference TRBV7-6 and TRBJ2-5, is GAGVSQSPRYKVTKRGQDVALRCDPISGHVSLYWYRQALGQGPEFLTYFNYEAQQDKSGLPNDRFSAERPEGSISTLTIQRTEQRDSAMYRCASSRQEGRQETQYFGPGTRLLVL.

There are a few counts of this clonotype. The chain joins TRBV13 to TRBJ2-7, with a possible D match to TRBD1 (5 bases). Per the germline V gene, CDR1 is PRHDT and CDR2 is FYEKMQ (reference sequence). This CDR3 region has 14 residues. Between the trimmed V and J ends, which lost 4 bases and 1 base, there was a span of 11 bases. The CDR3 DNA reads TGTGCCAGCAGCTCAGGGCCGAGGTCCTACGAGCAGTACTTC. It codes for CASSSGPRSYEQYF.

The chain employs TRBV12-3 or TRBV12-4 and TRBJ2-7; D perhaps matches TRBD1 (6 bases). CDR3 length: 13 amino acids. V lost 5 bases and J lost 7, with 15 bases in between. The CDR3 here is CASSLTGTTEQYF. The CDR3 bases are TGTGCCAGCAGTCTAACCGGGACAACGGAGCAGTACTTC.

The V and J genes are TRBV2 and TRBJ1-2, with 7 bases aligning to TRBD1. Per germline, CDR1 SNHLY and CDR2 FYNNEI. Losses at the gene ends were 6 bases for V and 4 bases for J; bases not matched to a gene: 5. The CDR3 consists of 13 residues. The CDR3 region has the DNA TGTGCCAGCAGAGGAAGGGGGCCCTATGGCTACACCTTC. Amino acids: CASRGRGPYGYTF. Based on the CDR3 plus reference TRBV2 and TRBJ1-2, the full variable domain is EPEVTQTPSHQVTQMGQEVILRCVPISNHLYFYWYRQILGQKVEFLVSFYNNEISEKSEIFDDQFSVERPDGSNFTLKIRSTKLEDSAMYFCASRGRGPYGYTFGSGTRLTVV.

This chain uses TRBV28 with TRBJ2-5; 10 bases line up with TRBD1. With the DNA end fitting TRBJ2-7 better, the J assignment may be wrong. Germline CDR1 reads MDHEN; CDR2 reads SYDVKM. The CDR3 spans 15 residues. The CDR3 coding sequence is TGTGCCAGCAGTCCCAGACAGGGGGCGAGTTCCGAGCAGTACTTC. Residues: CASSPRQGASSEQYF.

This chain links TRBV2 with TRBJ2-3, with 12 bases lining up with TRBD2. V dropped 4 bases and J dropped 3; count of bases not matched to a gene: 8. The CDR3 contains 17 residues. Per the germline V gene, CDR1 is SNHLY and CDR2 is FYNNEI. The CDR3 reads CASSALPLAGGTDTQYF. In DNA form, the CDR3 reads TGTGCCAGCAGTGCTCTCCCCCTAGCGGGGGGGACAGATACGCAGTATTTT.